These 31 T cell receptor beta chains came from one sample sequenced in a study of response to subunit inactivated influenza vaccine. Using its own MiXCR run on the RT-PCR reads, TCRdb lists one record per CDR3 protein. The sample contains 710,000 or so distinct CDR3 sequences, more than 15% of which appear only once. Sample: PBMCs from blood, taken roughly 12 days after vaccination. These TCRs come from a middle-aged man who received an inactivated influenza vaccine.

This chain's CDR3 is CASSSGTLDLDTEAFF. The CDR3 DNA sequence: TGTGCCAGCAGTTCGGGGACGTTGGATCTCGACACTGAAGCTTTCTTT. This sequence joins TRBV12-3 or TRBV12-4 and TRBJ1-1; a possible D gene is TRBD1 (5 bases). CDR3 length: 16 residues. Trimming removed 4 bases from V and 3 bases from J, with 18 bases in between.

The rearrangement links TRBV7-6 to TRBJ2-7; tentatively, D is TRBD2 (5 bases). CDR3 length equals 13 residues. Germline CDR1 SGHVS, CDR2 FNYEAQ. V lost 1 base and J lost 6, with 10 bases in between. The CDR3 nucleotides are TGTGCCAGCAGCTTAGGCGGGCTCCTCGAGCAGTACTTC. Translation gives CASSLGGLLEQYF.

This clonotype appeared a few times. V and J are TRBV4-3 and TRBJ1-1, with TRBD1 matching over 7 bases. The CDR3 has 15 residues. J lost 1 base, V lost 4 bases, and 6 bases had no gene match. The germline V gene encodes CDR1 LGHNA and CDR2 YSLEER. The CDR3 loop is CASSPRTGPNTEAFF. In nucleotides, the CDR3 is TGCGCCAGCAGCCCGCGGACAGGCCCGAACACTGAAGCTTTCTTT.

This clonotype was counted between two and nine times. The V and J genes are TRBV6-5 and TRBJ2-3, with 11 bases aligning to TRBD2. V trimming: 5 bases; J trimming: 4 bases; junction bases outside the gene matches: 8. Per the germline V gene, CDR1 is MNHEY and CDR2 is SVGAGI. This CDR3 spans 16 amino acids. The CDR3 loop reads CASSHLAGGAPDTQYF. The CDR3 DNA reads TGTGCCAGCAGTCACCTAGCGGGGGGCGCTCCAGATACGCAGTATTTT.

The gene calls are TRBV6-2 or TRBV6-3 and TRBJ2-2; 10 bases line up with TRBD2. CDR3 length equals 17 residues. Looked up from germline, CDR1 is MNHEY and CDR2 is SVGEGT. V gave up 5 bases and J gave up 5 bases; unmatched junction bases: 11. This CDR3 is CASSRTSGAPGTGELFF. DNA of the CDR3: TGTGCCAGCAGTCGAACTAGCGGGGCCCCGGGGACCGGGGAGCTGTTTTTT.

The J gene is TRBJ2-7, the V gene TRBV3-1; D not certain. CDR1 and CDR2 from the germline V gene are LGHDT and YNNKEL (reference sequence). The V and J ends lost 4 bases and 5 bases respectively, with 6 bases between them. This CDR3 has 11 amino acids. The CDR3 spells CASSRWDEQYF. CDR3 DNA sequence: TGTGCCAGCAGCCGTTGGGACGAGCAGTACTTC.

V and J are TRBV20-1 and TRBJ2-1; D remains unclear. There are 16 residues in the CDR3. The V end lost 4 bases, the J end lost 1 base, and 17 bases lay between the germline ends. Germline V CDR1 and CDR2: DFQATT, SNEGSKA (reference sequence). DNA for the CDR3: TGCAGTGCTATTACCCACGGCCTGGGGTCCTACAATGAGCAGTTCTTC. Protein: CSAITHGLGSYNEQFF.

This chain connects TRBV24-1 to TRBJ2-1, with 9 bases fitting TRBD2. V dropped 0 bases and J dropped 5; count of bases not matched to a gene: 13. This CDR3 is built from 19 residues. The V gene's germline CDR1 is KGHDR and CDR2 SFDVKD. CDR3 coding DNA: TGTGCCACCAGTGATTTGCCAACACCACTAGCGGGCTTACACAATGAGCAGTTCTTC. Encoded protein: CATSDLPTPLAGLHNEQFF.

This clonotype was detected ten times or more. The J gene is TRBJ2-3, the V gene TRBV20-1; D may be TRBD1 or TRBD2 (5 bases each). V was shortened by 0 bases and J by 8 bases, with 12 bases between the two germline ends. The germline gives CDR1 DFQATT, CDR2 SNEGSKA (reference sequence). The CDR3 runs to 13 residues. This CDR3 is CSARERGSPTQYF. CDR3 in DNA: TGCAGTGCTAGAGAGAGGGGATCCCCTACGCAGTATTTT.

This clonotype was observed a handful of times. CDR3: CATSAGGSSGPGVKNIQYF. CDR3 nucleotides: TGTGCCACCAGTGCTGGGGGCTCGTCCGGACCCGGGGTCAAAAACATTCAGTACTTC. This sequence joins TRBV24-1 and TRBJ2-4; possible D gene TRBD1, 6 bases. Germline CDR1 is KGHDR and CDR2 is SFDVKD. The CDR3 consists of 19 residues. V dropped 5 bases and J dropped 3 bases, with 25 bases sitting between them.

This clonotype was counted only a few times. The chain recombines TRBV7-6 with TRBJ2-1; no firm D call. The germline CDR1 and CDR2 sequences are SGHVS and FNYEAQ. V lost 8 bases, J lost 8 bases, and 16 bases lay in between. This CDR3 is 13 amino acids long. The CDR3 region has the DNA TGTGCCAGCGGCCCCCATTACCGCGATGAGCAGTTCTTC. Its protein is CASGPHYRDEQFF.

This chain links TRBV11-2 with TRBJ2-5; maybe TRBD2 (5 bases). The CDR3 covers 14 residues. Germline V gene data show CDR1 as SGHAT and CDR2 as FQNNGV. Trimming removed 0 bases from V and 5 bases from J, with 10 bases in between. Here the CDR3 DNA reads TGTGCCAGCAGCTTAGATCTGCTAGCCGAGACCCAGTACTTC. Translated: CASSLDLLAETQYF.

The sample holds many counts of this clonotype. The chain is built from TRBV28 and TRBJ2-1, with a tentative D call TRBD2 (6 bases). This CDR3 contains 17 residues. Germline CDR1 MDHEN, CDR2 SYDVKM. V shed 4 bases and J shed 2 bases, with 18 bases lying between them. CDR3 region: CASSSLGGGTPYNEQFF. CDR3 sequence (DNA): TGTGCCAGCAGTTCTTTGGGAGGCGGGACCCCCTACAATGAGCAGTTCTTC.

The chain employs TRBV23-1 and TRBJ2-7; D ambiguous. TRBV23-1 belongs to the ORF category, with a function that is uncertain. The CDR3 has 14 residues. V was trimmed by 4 bases and J by 4 bases, leaving 14 bases between them. Written as DNA, the CDR3 is TGCGCCAGCAGTCCGACCTGCTTGAGGTACGAGCAGTACTTC. Its translation is CASSPTCLRYEQYF.

This clonotype was detected a few times. This chain uses TRBV27 with TRBJ2-7; D may be TRBD1 (6 bases). CDR3 size: 15 residues. The germline V gene encodes CDR1 MNHEY and CDR2 SMNVEV (reference sequence). The V end lost 0 bases, the J end lost 3 bases, and 12 bases lay between the germline ends. CDR3 amino acids: CASSLSWTVLYEQYF. The DNA for the CDR3 is TGTGCCAGCAGTTTATCCTGGACAGTGCTCTACGAGCAGTACTTC.

The chain couples TRBV9 to TRBJ2-1; no clear D. V was shortened by 0 bases and J by 8 bases, with 12 bases between the two germline ends. In germline, CDR1 is SGDLS, CDR2 YYNGEE. This CDR3 has 14 residues. The DNA for the CDR3 is TGTGCCAGCAGCGTAGGGGCTAGTTTCCATGAGCAGTTCTTC. Translation: CASSVGASFHEQFF.

This clonotype showed up just a few times. The genes are TRBV15 and TRBJ2-3, with a weak D call TRBD2 (5 bases). The CDR3 runs to 13 residues. V was pared by 2 bases and J by 9 bases, with 12 bases between. The germline V gene has CDR1 LNHNV and CDR2 YYDKDF (reference sequence). CDR3 protein: CATSRQTRNTQYF. DNA for the CDR3: TGTGCCACCAGCAGACAAACTAGGAACACGCAGTATTTT.

This clonotype has a single count. The V and J genes are TRBV7-9 and TRBJ1-4; D is unclear. The V gene's germline CDR1 is SEHNR and CDR2 FQNEAQ (reference sequence). The V end was cut by 5 bases, the J end by 8 bases, with 9 bases between. This CDR3 has 12 amino acids. CDR3 sequence (DNA): TGTGCCAGCAGCGCCGATGTAGAAAAACTGTTTTTT. This sequence encodes CASSADVEKLFF.

A few counts support this clonotype. The CDR3 nucleotides are TGTGCCAGCAGTTTAACTATCTCGTCAGGGCAATACTATGGCTACACCTTC. Translation: CASSLTISSGQYYGYTF. The rearrangement links TRBV28 to TRBJ1-2; tentatively, D is TRBD1 (5 bases). The germline V and J ends were trimmed by 2 bases and 3 bases, with 19 bases remaining between them. The CDR3 runs 17 residues. Germline V CDR1 and CDR2: MDHEN, SYDVKM.

This clonotype was observed a few times. V usage is TRBV20-1 and J usage is TRBJ1-5, with 9 bases identical to TRBD1. The V gene end was trimmed by 1 base and the J gene end by 6 bases; junction bases not matched to a gene: 7. Germline-derived CDR1 and CDR2 are DFQATT and SNEGSKA (reference sequence). The CDR3 consists of 15 residues. CDR3 coding DNA: TGCAGTGCTAGAGGCCTTACAGGGGGCGGTCAGCCCCAGCATTTT. This translates into CSARGLTGGGQPQHF.

This clonotype was observed a handful of times. CDR3 region: CASHPDILAGEVGTGELFF. For the CDR3, the DNA is TGTGCCAGCCACCCGGATATACTAGCGGGAGAAGTCGGCACCGGGGAGCTGTTTTTT. The V and J genes are TRBV5-6 and TRBJ2-2, with 11 bases matching TRBD2. Germline CDR1 is SGHDT and CDR2 is YYEEEE. The CDR3 length is 19 residues. V lost 7 bases to trimming and J lost 4 bases; unmatched junction nucleotides: 18.

This chain uses TRBV11-2 with TRBJ2-1, with TRBD2 identical over 11 bases. Looked up from germline, CDR1 is SGHAT and CDR2 is FQNNGV. This CDR3 comprises 16 residues. The junction had 6 bases not matched to a gene; V was cut back by 2 bases and J by 6 bases. The CDR3 DNA reads as TGTGCCAGCAGCTTATGGGCACTAGCGGGAGTCAATGAGCAGTTCTTC. Amino acids: CASSLWALAGVNEQFF.

The chain is built from TRBV6-2 or TRBV6-3 and TRBJ2-3, with 9 bases lining up with TRBD1. V gave up 2 bases and J gave up 5 bases; unmatched junction bases: 5. The CDR3 contains 15 residues. Germline CDR1 and CDR2: MNHEY and SVGEGT. The DNA of the CDR3 is TGTGCCAGCAGTTACGACAGGGGGTCAGGAGATACGCAGTATTTT. Amino acid sequence: CASSYDRGSGDTQYF.

The rearrangement joins TRBV9 to TRBJ2-3; possible D gene TRBD2, 6 bases. With 0 bases removed from V and 2 bases from J, the gap between germline ends came to 13 bases. Germline loops: CDR1 SGDLS, CDR2 YYNGEE. This CDR3 is 16 amino acids long. This chain's CDR3 is CASSVAPGGPTDTQYF. CDR3 coding DNA: TGTGCCAGCAGCGTAGCTCCCGGGGGACCCACAGATACGCAGTATTTT.

This clonotype was picked up a small number of times. The chain joins TRBV7-2 to TRBJ2-5, with unresolved D. Germline-derived CDR1 and CDR2 are SGHTA and FQGNSA. This CDR3 contains 15 residues. The germline V and J ends were trimmed by 3 bases and 4 bases, with 15 bases remaining between them. CDR3 sequence: CASSFPPGFSETQYF. In DNA form, the CDR3 reads TGTGCCAGCAGCTTCCCTCCCGGATTTTCAGAGACCCAGTACTTC.

V gene TRBV24-1 combines with J gene TRBJ2-1, with 7 bases aligning to TRBD1. The CDR3 consists of 16 residues. Germline CDR1 KGHDR, CDR2 SFDVKD. The J segment lost 2 bases and the V segment lost 4 bases, leaving 7 bases of the junction unmatched. CDR3 coding DNA: TGTGCCACCAGTGAAACGACAGGGTTGGCCTACAATGAGCAGTTCTTC. Translating gives CATSETTGLAYNEQFF.

The rearrangement joins TRBV7-9 to TRBJ1-3, with 8 bases lining up with TRBD1. CDR3 length: 15 amino acids. V lost 1 base and J lost 4; bases outside the gene matches: 3. Per the germline V gene, CDR1 is SEHNR and CDR2 is FQNEAQ (reference sequence). CDR3 nucleotides: TGTGCCAGCAGCTTAGACAGGGGGACCGGAAACACCATATATTTT. The encoded protein is CASSLDRGTGNTIYF.

This clonotype was counted between two and nine times. J is TRBJ2-3 and V is TRBV7-9; 12 bases are a match to TRBD2. Germline-derived CDR1 and CDR2 are SEHNR and FQNEAQ (reference sequence). Losses at the gene ends were 6 bases for V and 4 bases for J; bases not matched to a gene: 8. The CDR3 extends over 16 amino acids. This chain's CDR3 is CASSTTSGSRADTQYF. As DNA, the CDR3 is TGTGCCAGCAGTACGACTAGCGGGAGTAGGGCAGATACGCAGTATTTT.

CDR3 nucleotide sequence: TGTGCCATCAGTGAGTCAGGGTCGGGTTACCAAGAGACCCAGTACTTC. Residues: CAISESGSGYQETQYF. The V gene is TRBV10-3, the J gene TRBJ2-5; no firm D call. Trimming took off 0 bases at V and 0 bases at J, with 11 bases between the two ends. Looked up from germline, CDR1 is ENHRY and CDR2 is SYGVKD. This CDR3 contains 16 residues.

This rearrangement joins TRBV7-8 to TRBJ1-1; D call uncertain. V was shortened by 3 bases and J by 1 base, with 9 bases between the two germline ends. Germline V CDR1 and CDR2: SGHVS, FQNEAQ. This CDR3 comprises 14 residues. The CDR3: CASSLPGRNTEAFF. In nucleotides, the CDR3 is TGTGCCAGCAGCTTGCCTGGGAGGAACACTGAAGCTTTCTTT.

In its sample, this clonotype was seen many times. The gene calls are TRBV7-9 and TRBJ1-6, with 7 positions matching TRBD1. The CDR3 extends over 14 amino acids. The V segment lost 6 bases and the J segment 3 bases; nucleotides outside the gene matches: 2. CDR1 is SEHNR and CDR2 is FQNEAQ in the germline V gene (reference sequence). The CDR3 DNA sequence: TGTGCCAGCAGGACAGGGAACTATAATTCACCCCTCCACTTT. This sequence encodes CASRTGNYNSPLHF. The full variable domain, in which reference TRBV7-9 and TRBJ1-6 provide the parts outside the CDR3, is DTGVSQNPRHKITKRGQNVTFRCDPISEHNRLYWYRQTLGQGPEFLTYFQNEAQLEKSRLLSDRFSAERPKGSFSTLEIQRTEQGDSAMYLCASRTGNYNSPLHFGNGTRLTVT.